The following is a T cell receptor beta chain sequence with its context. This entry is derived from a study of beta chain features in type 1 diabetes. Every isolated RNA sample was fully reverse transcribed, so sequencing captured expressed TCRB transcripts. Using immunoSEQ multiplex PCR, the repertoire was profiled, and TCRdb retains in-frame clones only, with some absent. The sample holds hundreds of thousands of clones, about 14% seen once. Sequenced: naive CD4+ T cells from blood. The origin of this receptor is a man aged 25 to 45 in good health.

The CDR3 is CAWSVRLQDSPLHF. CDR3 bases: TGTGCCTGGAGTGTAAGACTCCAAGATTCACCCCTCCACTTT. The chain carries TRBV30 and TRBJ1-6; D gene unclear. CDR1 and CDR2 (germline): GTSNPN, SVGIG (reference sequence). Trimming left V 0 bases short and J 8 bases short, with 11 bases between. The CDR3 spans 14 residues.